This T cell receptor (beta chain) was recorded in a study of shared clonotypes between healthy human individuals. Study-wide background: Each donor had three CD4 naive, three CD4 memory, two CD8 naive and one CD8 memory plate.

Findings and caveats of the study: The generation probabilities recorded for non-shared clonotypes fell below those of clonotypes shared by all four donors.

For this clone: The antigen is unknown.

Naive CD8 cells comprised CD45RO-negative, CCR7-positively selected cells, excluding terminally differentiated effector memory CD45RA+ cells. The assay was carried out at the deep level. It was 200 to 250 ng DNA, 25,000 to 35,000 T cell genomes, that sorted-subset replicate PCRs used. The table came from immunoSEQ multiplex PCR; TCRdb's copy has only in-frame clones and leaves some out. The table lists about 2,200,000 clones, approximately 94% of them singletons, with approximately 1.7% in the top ten. Trimming took 2 bases from V and 1 from J, leaving 8 bases between them. CDR3 size: 14 residues. CDR1 is MNHEY and CDR2 is SMNVEV in the germline V gene (reference sequence).

The chain couples TRBV27 to TRBJ1-1; no definite D call. The receptor was derived from a man aged 18-30 years in good health. Some clones in this sample may be carry-over from other donors' samples. The sequenced material came from naive CD8+ T cells from PBMCs. The CDR3 coding sequence is TGTGCCAGCAGTTTAAGGGTTACGAACACTGAAGCTTTCTTT. Its protein is CASSLRVTNTEAFF.